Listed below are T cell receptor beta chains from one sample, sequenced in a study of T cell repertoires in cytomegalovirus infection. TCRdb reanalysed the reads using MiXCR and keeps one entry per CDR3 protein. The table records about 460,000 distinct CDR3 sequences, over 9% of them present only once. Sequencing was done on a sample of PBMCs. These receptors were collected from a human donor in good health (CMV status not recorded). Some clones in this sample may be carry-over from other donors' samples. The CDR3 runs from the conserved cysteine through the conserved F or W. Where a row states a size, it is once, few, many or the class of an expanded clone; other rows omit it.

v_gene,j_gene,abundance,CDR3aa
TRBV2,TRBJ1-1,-,CASSIGPGAEAFF
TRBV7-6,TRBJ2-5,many,CASSLTVKAGGPGETQYF
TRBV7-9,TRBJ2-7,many,CASSSPPNSYEQYF
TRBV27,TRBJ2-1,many,CASSLRQQGSYNEQFF
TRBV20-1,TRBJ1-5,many,CSASAALNQPQHF
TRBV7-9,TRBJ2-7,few,CASSSSRISYEQYF
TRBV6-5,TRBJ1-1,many,CASSPDRSGVEAFF
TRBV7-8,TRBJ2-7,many,CASSFLLLGPTYEQYF
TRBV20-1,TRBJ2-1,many,CSASGGASYNEQFF
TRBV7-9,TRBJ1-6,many,CASSFLLEASPLHF
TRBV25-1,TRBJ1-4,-,CASSDATTNEKLFF
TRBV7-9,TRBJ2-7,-,CASTDLLASGEQYF
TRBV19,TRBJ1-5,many,CASSKKRAGGGQNQPQHF
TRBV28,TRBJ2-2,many,CASSEREATNTGELFF